This is a list of T cell receptor beta chains from one sample in a study of monozygotic twins with cystic fibrosis. Only in-frame clones appear in the TCRdb table, and some are missing; sequencing was by immunoSEQ multiplex PCR. The data show some 21,000 clones, with 75% to 95% seen just once and around 1.5% held by the top ten. Material: blood. Receptors originate from a girl aged 2 to 9 with cystic fibrosis. Each CDR3 is given without its conserved first and last residue. Fields, in order: V gene, CDR3 protein.

V gene: TRBV9; CDR3 protein: ASSATGGDTEAF
V gene: TRBV5-1; CDR3 protein: ASSPTGGRGYEQY
V gene: TRBV6-5; CDR3 protein: ASSTDRGGDTEAF
V gene: TRBV5-4; CDR3 protein: ASSLAPAGGYGYT
V gene: TRBV30; CDR3 protein: AWTGEDYGYT
V gene: TRBV19; CDR3 protein: ASSSSGIDEQF
V gene: TRBV7-9; CDR3 protein: ASSLDYSYEQY
V gene: TRBV4-2; CDR3 protein: ASSQWGTETEAF
V gene: TRBV5-6; CDR3 protein: ASRFFDRGHEQY
V gene: TRBV7-2; CDR3 protein: ASSLVGQGPYGYT
V gene: TRBV10-3; CDR3 protein: AISAQGANYGYT
V gene: TRBV28; CDR3 protein: ASSVGRTSYEQY
V gene: TRBV15; CDR3 protein: ATSRDGISYEQY
V gene: TRBV7-3; CDR3 protein: ASSSGQGGNEQF
V gene: TRBV5-4; CDR3 protein: ASSGWDSGNTIY
V gene: TRBV14; CDR3 protein: ASSRLGLTLSVLEQY
V gene: TRBV7-2; CDR3 protein: ASSLPRSEQY
V gene: TRBV28; CDR3 protein: ASSLLASGSFDEQF
V gene: TRBV19; CDR3 protein: ASSFNGIRETQY
V gene: TRBV7-9; CDR3 protein: ASSDRHPNYGYT
V gene: TRBV5-8; CDR3 protein: ASSQLDSYNSPLH
V gene: TRBV7-9; CDR3 protein: ASSYWTGGSNIQY
V gene: TRBV19; CDR3 protein: ASSMPGQSYEQY
V gene: TRBV29-1; CDR3 protein: SVDSNELYNEQF